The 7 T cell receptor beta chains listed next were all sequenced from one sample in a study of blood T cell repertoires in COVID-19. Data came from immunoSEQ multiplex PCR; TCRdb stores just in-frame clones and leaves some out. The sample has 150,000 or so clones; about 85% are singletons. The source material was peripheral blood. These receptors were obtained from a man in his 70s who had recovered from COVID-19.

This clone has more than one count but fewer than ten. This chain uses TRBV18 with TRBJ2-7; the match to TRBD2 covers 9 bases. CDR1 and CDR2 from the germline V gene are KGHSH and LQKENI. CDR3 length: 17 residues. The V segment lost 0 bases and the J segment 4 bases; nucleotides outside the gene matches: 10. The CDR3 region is CASSPPVLAGNRYEQYF. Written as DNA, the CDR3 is TGTGCCAGCTCACCACCGGTCCTAGCGGGAAATCGGTACGAGCAGTACTTC. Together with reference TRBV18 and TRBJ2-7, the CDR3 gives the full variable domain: NAGVMQNPRHLVRRRGQEARLRCSPMKGHSHVYWYRQLPEEGLKFMVYLQKENIIDESGMPKERFSAEFPKEGPSILRIQQVVRGDSAAYFCASSPPVLAGNRYEQYFGPGTRLTVT.

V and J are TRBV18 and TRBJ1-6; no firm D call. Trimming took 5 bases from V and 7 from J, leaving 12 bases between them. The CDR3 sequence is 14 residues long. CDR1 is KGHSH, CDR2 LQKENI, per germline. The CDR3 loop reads CASSLEVQNSPLHF. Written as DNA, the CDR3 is TGTGCCAGCTCATTAGAAGTACAGAATTCACCCCTCCACTTT.

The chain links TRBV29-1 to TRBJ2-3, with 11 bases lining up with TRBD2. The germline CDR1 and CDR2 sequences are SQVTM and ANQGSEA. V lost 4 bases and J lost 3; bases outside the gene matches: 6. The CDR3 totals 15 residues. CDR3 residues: CSVVRLAGSTDTQYF. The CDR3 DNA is TGCAGCGTTGTTCGACTAGCGGGATCGACAGATACGCAGTATTTT.

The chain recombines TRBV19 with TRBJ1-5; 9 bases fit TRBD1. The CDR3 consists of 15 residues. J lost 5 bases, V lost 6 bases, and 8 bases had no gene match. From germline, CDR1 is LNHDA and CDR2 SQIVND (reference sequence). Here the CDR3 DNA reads TGTGCCAGTAGCCCCGGACAGGGGTATGATCAGCCCCAGCATTTT. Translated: CASSPGQGYDQPQHF.

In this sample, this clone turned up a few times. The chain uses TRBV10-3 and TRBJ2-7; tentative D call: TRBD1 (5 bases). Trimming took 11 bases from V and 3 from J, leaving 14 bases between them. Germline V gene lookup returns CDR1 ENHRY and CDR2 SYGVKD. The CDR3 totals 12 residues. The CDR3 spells CASADTLYEQYF. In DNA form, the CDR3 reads TGTGCCTCGGCGGACACCCTCTACGAGCAGTACTTC.

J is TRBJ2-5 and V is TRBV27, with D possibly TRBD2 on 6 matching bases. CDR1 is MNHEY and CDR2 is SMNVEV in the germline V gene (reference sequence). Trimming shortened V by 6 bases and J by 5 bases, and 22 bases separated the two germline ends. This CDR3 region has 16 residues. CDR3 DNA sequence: TGTGCCAGCAGGAGTAGCACGGGAGTTGTTCTCGAGACCCAGTACTTC. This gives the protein CASRSSTGVVLETQYF.

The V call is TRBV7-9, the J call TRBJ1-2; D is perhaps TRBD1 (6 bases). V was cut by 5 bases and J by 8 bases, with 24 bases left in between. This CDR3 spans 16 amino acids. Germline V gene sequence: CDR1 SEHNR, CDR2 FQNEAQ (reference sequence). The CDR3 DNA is TGTGCCAGCAGCACAGGGATGTTTCGCGGGGAGGGCGGCTACACCTTC. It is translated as CASSTGMFRGEGGYTF.